This TCR beta chain was profiled in a study of tumor-infiltrating lymphocytes in primary liver carcinoma. Per germline, CDR1 SEHNR and CDR2 FQNEAQ (reference sequence). The CDR3 runs 14 residues. Between the trimmed V and J ends, which lost 6 bases and 9 bases, there was a span of 15 bases. Total RNA (roughly 530 ng) served as template for TCR beta cDNA synthesis primed by a constant-region primer. What produced the TCR beta libraries was three nested multiplex PCR rounds using slightly modified ARM-PCR. In the first two PCR rounds, TRBV1-TRBV30 forward primers were paired with a C-beta reverse primer, and each round lasted nine to ten cycles. Via MiXCR, TCRdb re-called the multiplex PCR reads, giving one row per CDR3 protein. This table has about 200,000 distinct CDR3 sequences, roughly two thirds appearing once. Comment on this clonotype: A read error is possible here, since a much larger clone lies one base away.

The researchers obtained blood RNA from unsorted whole blood and also extracted germline DNA. This TCR was recovered from a woman in her sixties or seventies with primary liver carcinoma and hepatitis B virus infection. Sequencing used peripheral blood. The V gene is TRBV7-9, the J gene TRBJ1-6; D unclear. Here the CDR3 DNA reads TGTGCCAGCAGGCCCGACGGTCCGTTTTCACCCCTCCACTTT. Encoded protein: CASRPDGPFSPLHF.